The 20 T cell receptor beta chains reported below all come from one sample, sequenced in a study of cytomegalovirus exposure and HLA in healthy donors. Generated by immunoSEQ multiplex PCR, the TCRdb table keeps only in-frame clones and is missing some. This table has around 62,000 clones, 85% to 90% appearing once. Material for sequencing was PBMCs. The origin of the receptors is a woman between 18 and 29 years old in good health and CMV-seronegative.

This clone occurred once. CDR3: CSVTTGGSGYTF. The CDR3 DNA follows: TGCAGCGTGACCACAGGGGGCTCTGGCTACACCTTC. The chain uses TRBV29-1 and TRBJ1-2, with 9 nucleotides matching TRBD1. Trimming cost V 6 bases and J 7 bases; bases outside gene matches: 6. The germline V gene has CDR1 SQVTM and CDR2 ANQGSEA. This CDR3 is built from 12 residues.

V is TRBV2 and J is TRBJ2-5; 8 bases align to TRBD2. Germline V lookup: CDR1 SNHLY, CDR2 FYNNEI. With 8 bases clipped from V and 7 bases from J, the junction kept 6 bases outside the gene matches. The CDR3 sequence is 12 residues long. CDR3 sequence reads: CASGGLAGTQYF. The CDR3 bases are TGTGCCAGCGGAGGACTAGCAGGGACCCAGTACTTC.

The chain carries TRBV5-1 and TRBJ2-2; 10 bases match TRBD2. CDR3 length: 16 amino acids. The J segment lost 6 bases and the V segment lost 4 bases, leaving 9 bases of the junction unmatched. Germline CDR1 and CDR2: SGHRS and YFSETQ. This chain's CDR3 is CASSPSGSLVAGELFF. DNA for the CDR3: TGCGCCAGCAGCCCTAGCGGGAGTTTGGTAGCCGGGGAGCTGTTTTTT.

J is TRBJ1-1 and V is TRBV2, with 7 bases fitting TRBD1. CDR3 length equals 15 residues. Trimming cost V 6 bases and J 6 bases; bases outside gene matches: 13. The germline gives CDR1 SNHLY, CDR2 FYNNEI. CDR3 nucleotide sequence: TGTGCCAGCAGGTCTTTTACAGGGGCGGAGGCTGAAGCTTTCTTT. Protein: CASRSFTGAEAEAFF.

As DNA, the CDR3 is TGTGCCAGCAGCCGACGACAGGGGAATGGCTACACCTTC. Protein product: CASSRRQGNGYTF. This chain uses TRBV6-5 with TRBJ1-2, with TRBD1 matching over 8 bases. The CDR3 has 13 amino acids. J was trimmed by 6 bases and V by 6 bases; bases with no gene match: 6. Looked up from germline, CDR1 is MNHEY and CDR2 is SVGAGI.

This sequence joins TRBV5-1 and TRBJ2-1; 11 nucleotides match TRBD1. V dropped 6 bases and J dropped 9; count of bases not matched to a gene: 8. The CDR3 loop spans 14 amino acids. Germline assignment: CDR1 SGHRS and CDR2 YFSETQ. The CDR3 DNA is TGCGCCAGCATCACCGGGACAGGGGGAAGTGAGCAGTTCTTC. Its translation: CASITGTGGSEQFF.

The chain joins TRBV27 to TRBJ1-5, with 9 bases aligning to TRBD1. Germline V gene lookup returns CDR1 MNHEY and CDR2 SMNVEV (reference sequence). The CDR3 is made up of 16 amino acids. V lost 5 bases and J lost 2; bases outside the gene matches: 7. Written as DNA, the CDR3 is TGTGCCAGCAGTACGACTCGGACAGGGGGCAATCAGCCCCAGCATTTT. Translated, it gives CASSTTRTGGNQPQHF.

V is TRBV19 and J is TRBJ1-5; D call uncertain. CDR3 size: 12 residues. Per germline, CDR1 LNHDA and CDR2 SQIVND (reference sequence). The V end was cut by 9 bases, the J end by 5 bases, with 11 bases between. CDR3 residues: CASRNLDQPQHF. DNA for the CDR3: TGTGCCAGCCGAAACTTGGATCAGCCCCAGCATTTT. Looking up the rest from reference TRBV19 and TRBJ1-5 gives the full variable domain: DGGITQSPKYLFRKEGQNVTLSCEQNLNHDAMYWYRQDPGQGLRLIYYSQIVNDFQKGDIAEGYSVSREKKESFPLTVTSAQKNPTAFYLCASRNLDQPQHFGDGTRLSIL.

This clone was seen only a few times. The chain employs TRBV28 and TRBJ2-3; 10 nucleotides match TRBD2. The germline CDR1 and CDR2 sequences are MDHEN and SYDVKM. V lost 3 bases to trimming and J lost 2 bases; unmatched junction nucleotides: 14. This CDR3 contains 19 residues. Here the CDR3 DNA reads TGTGCCAGCAGTTTCCCTATTCCTCTAGCGGGAGTAAACACAGATACGCAGTATTTT. As protein: CASSFPIPLAGVNTDTQYF.

The chain employs TRBV29-1 and TRBJ2-3; TRBD2 agrees at 9 bases. Germline CDR1 and CDR2: SQVTM and ANQGSEA. The V segment lost 3 bases and the J segment 3 bases; nucleotides outside the gene matches: 4. The CDR3 has 14 amino acids. The CDR3 nucleotides read TGCAGCGTTGACCCTAGCGGGATGACAGATACGCAGTATTTT. Protein sequence: CSVDPSGMTDTQYF.

The chain uses TRBV15 and TRBJ2-1; 7 bases are a match to TRBD2. The CDR3 covers 14 residues. J lost 7 bases, V lost 7 bases, and 10 bases had no gene match. CDR1 is LNHNV and CDR2 is YYDKDF in the germline V gene (reference sequence). The CDR3 nucleotides are TGTGCCACCACTCCCCAGACCGGGAGGAATGAGCAGTTCTTC. Its protein is CATTPQTGRNEQFF.

The genes are TRBV2 and TRBJ2-2; 9 bases map to TRBD1. CDR1 SNHLY and CDR2 FYNNEI come from the germline V gene. This CDR3 region has 14 residues. Losses at the gene ends were 10 bases for V and 4 bases for J; bases not matched to a gene: 7. In nucleotides, the CDR3 is TGTGCCACAGAAAGGGGACAGGGCACCGGGGAGCTGTTTTTT. As protein: CATERGQGTGELFF.

There are a few counts of this clone. The rearrangement links TRBV27 to TRBJ2-7; D is possibly TRBD1 (6 bases). There are 13 residues in the CDR3. V shed 4 bases and J shed 2 bases, with 9 bases lying between them. Germline V CDR1 and CDR2: MNHEY, SMNVEV (reference sequence). CDR3 loop: CASSSKGAYEQYF. In DNA form, the CDR3 reads TGTGCCAGCAGTTCAAAGGGGGCCTACGAGCAGTACTTC.

The chain carries TRBV2 and TRBJ1-2; 7 nucleotides align to TRBD1. From germline, CDR1 is SNHLY and CDR2 FYNNEI. V was clipped by 5 bases and J by 4 bases; unmatched bases: 7. This CDR3 is 14 amino acids long. CDR3 amino acids: CASSKTGIPYGYTF. In DNA form, the CDR3 reads TGTGCCAGCAGTAAGACAGGGATCCCCTATGGCTACACCTTC.

The rearrangement joins TRBV7-9 to TRBJ2-7, with 8 bases lining up with TRBD2. The junction had 16 bases not matched to a gene; V was cut back by 2 bases and J by 4 bases. In germline, CDR1 is SEHNR, CDR2 FQNEAQ (reference sequence). This CDR3 has 18 residues. The CDR3 sequence is CASSLNPSVTSVLYEQYF. DNA of the CDR3: TGTGCCAGCAGCTTAAACCCGTCCGTGACTAGCGTCTTATACGAGCAGTACTTC.

This clone was observed a single time. V and J are TRBV25-1 and TRBJ2-1; 7 bases fit TRBD2. This CDR3 comprises 14 residues. Looked up from germline, CDR1 is MGHDK and CDR2 is SYGVNS. The V and J ends lost 7 bases and 1 base, in that order; junction bases with no gene match: 4. This CDR3 reads CASKKRESYNEQFF. In DNA form, the CDR3 reads TGTGCCAGCAAAAAGCGGGAATCCTACAATGAGCAGTTCTTC.

The rearrangement links TRBV2 to TRBJ2-1; 7 bases fit TRBD2. Germline V gene data show CDR1 as SNHLY and CDR2 as FYNNEI. The CDR3 spans 15 residues. Losses at the gene ends were 6 bases for V and 6 bases for J; bases not matched to a gene: 11. The CDR3 bases are TGTGCCAGCAGCGCTCCTAGCGGAAGTGGCAATGAGCAGTTCTTC. As protein: CASSAPSGSGNEQFF.

The chain joins TRBV15 to TRBJ2-5, with 11 bases aligning to TRBD2. The CDR3 loop spans 16 amino acids. With V trimmed by 1 base and J by 3 bases, 4 bases remained unmatched. CDR1 is LNHNV, CDR2 YYDKDF, per germline (reference sequence). CDR3 loop: CATSRGVAGGEETQYF. The CDR3 nucleotides are TGTGCCACCAGCAGAGGCGTAGCGGGGGGGGAAGAGACCCAGTACTTC.

The chain links TRBV18 to TRBJ1-1, with 7 bases aligning to TRBD1. The V segment lost 3 bases and the J segment 11 bases; nucleotides outside the gene matches: 15. The CDR3 totals 15 residues. CDR1 is KGHSH and CDR2 is LQKENI in the germline V gene. This CDR3 reads CASSPDRLNLGSAFF. CDR3 coding DNA: TGTGCCAGCTCACCGGACAGGCTCAATCTAGGGTCGGCTTTCTTT.

J is TRBJ2-7 and V is TRBV7-2, with 12 bases lining up with TRBD2. The CDR3 sequence is 15 residues long. With V trimmed by 2 bases and J by 2 bases, 1 base remained unmatched. Germline CDR1 is SGHTA and CDR2 is FQGNSA. In DNA, the CDR3 is TGTGCCAGCAGCTTAAGGACTAGCGGGGCCTACGAGCAGTACTTC. The encoded protein is CASSLRTSGAYEQYF.